A single sample gave rise to the 3 T cell receptor beta chains below, sequenced in a study of a mutant IDH1 vaccine in newly diagnosed glioma. Their antigens remain unidentified. Generated by immunoSEQ multiplex PCR, the TCRdb table keeps only in-frame clones and is missing some. The profile shows nearly 55,000 clones, 75% to 85% of them singletons. Stated time point: week 5, during vaccination. With topical imiquimod, each dose of the vaccine consisted of 300 ug of mutant IDH1 20-mer peptide. This sample comprised PBMCs, obtained from a glioma patient whose treatment included an IDH1 peptide vaccine. Receptors originate from a man aged 30 to 39 with glioma.

The V call is TRBV27, the J call TRBJ1-1; the D gene is possibly TRBD1 (5 bases). The germline V gene has CDR1 MNHEY and CDR2 SMNVEV (reference sequence). The CDR3 has 15 residues. Trimming shortened V by 6 bases and J by 4 bases, and 18 bases separated the two germline ends. The chain's CDR3 is CASRRFARGFTEAFF. CDR3 bases: TGTGCCAGCAGACGTTTTGCGAGGGGATTCACTGAAGCTTTCTTT.

This clone was counted a single time. This chain uses TRBV11-2 with TRBJ2-1, with 12 bases aligning to TRBD2. There are 15 residues in the CDR3. After removal of 5 bases from V and 8 bases from J, the junction contained 7 bases not matched to a gene. The germline gives CDR1 SGHAT, CDR2 FQNNGV. The DNA for the CDR3 is TGTGCCAGCAGCGTCCCACTAGCGGGGGGCGATGAGCAGTTCTTC. Its translation: CASSVPLAGGDEQFF.

The V gene is TRBV6-6, the J gene TRBJ1-2; TRBD1 matches 7 bases. J gave up 5 bases and V 6 bases, and 6 bases lay outside the gene matches. In germline, CDR1 is MNHNY, CDR2 SVGAGI (reference sequence). This CDR3 has 13 residues. The CDR3 DNA follows: TGTGCCAGCAGCTCAGACAGGGTATATGGCTACACCTTC. Amino acids: CASSSDRVYGYTF.